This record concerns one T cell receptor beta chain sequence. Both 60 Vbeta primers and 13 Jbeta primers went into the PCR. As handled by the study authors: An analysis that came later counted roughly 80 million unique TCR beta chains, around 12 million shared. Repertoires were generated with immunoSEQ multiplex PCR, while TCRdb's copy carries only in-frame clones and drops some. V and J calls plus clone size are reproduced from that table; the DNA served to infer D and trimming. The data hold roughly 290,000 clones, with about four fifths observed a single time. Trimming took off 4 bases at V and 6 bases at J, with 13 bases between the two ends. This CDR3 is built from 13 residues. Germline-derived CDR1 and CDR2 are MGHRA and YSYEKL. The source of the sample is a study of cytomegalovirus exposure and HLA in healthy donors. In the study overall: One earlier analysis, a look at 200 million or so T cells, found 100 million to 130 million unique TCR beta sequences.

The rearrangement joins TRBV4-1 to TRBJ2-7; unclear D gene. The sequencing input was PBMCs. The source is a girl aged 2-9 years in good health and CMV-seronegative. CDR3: CASSPERRSEQYF. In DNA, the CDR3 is TGCGCCAGCAGCCCAGAGAGGCGAAGCGAGCAGTACTTC.